Here is one T cell receptor (beta chain) with its context. Antigen specificity is unknown. Template switching added a universal primer binding site, and final cDNA carried unique molecular identifiers. One entry per CDR3 protein, called by TCRdb with MiXCR from the 5' RACE reads. Here the sample spans about 530,000 distinct CDR3 sequences, 15% being singletons. The sample is drawn from a study of identical twins. Germline V gene lookup returns CDR1 MGHRA and CDR2 YSYEKL. CDR3 length: 15 amino acids. V dropped 6 bases and J dropped 7; count of bases not matched to a gene: 11. Points from the study as a whole: Fewer insertions marked abundant cord blood beta clonotypes; young adult naive trended weakly, memory not at all. The study reached conclusions through statistical analysis that was cross-sectional, not following the same donors.

This sample was also put to use in a study of yellow fever vaccine responses in identical twins.

The origin of this receptor is a woman aged 18-29 years in good health. The chain recombines TRBV4-1 with TRBJ2-2; 7 bases line up with TRBD1. The sequencing input was CD4+ T cells sorted from blood. The CDR3 DNA reads TGCGCCAGCAGATTCTGGACAGGCGACGGCGGGGAGCTGTTTTTT. This codes for CASRFWTGDGGELFF.